This entry is about one T cell receptor beta chain. The V end lost 2 bases, the J end lost 4 bases, and 6 bases lay between the germline ends. Germline CDR1 reads SGHTA; CDR2 reads FQGTGA. The CDR3 loop spans 13 amino acids. This entry is derived from a study of control samples from healthy donors and cancer patients. Sequenced by immunoSEQ multiplex PCR; TCRdb stores in-frame clones only, minus some. The repertoire consists of approximately 170,000 clones, with about 94% occurring once and the leading ten covering 0.68%. Sample: blood. This chain uses TRBV7-3 with TRBJ1-5; D might be TRBD1 (6 bases). The source of this sequence is a woman in her twenties or thirties in good health. The CDR3 here is CASSLDRNQPQHF. CDR3 sequence (DNA): TGTGCCAGCAGCTTAGACAGGAATCAGCCCCAGCATTTT.